Shown below are 3 T cell receptor beta chains from a single sample sequenced in a study of OX40 agonist ivuxolimab in advanced cancers. Assay: immunoSEQ multiplex PCR; the TCRdb copy retains only in-frame clones and omits some. Found here are nearly 60,000 clones, over 80% of them singletons; the top ten hold over 3%. This specimen was CD4+ or CD8+ T cells sorted from blood, taken in a trial of the OX40 agonist ivuxolimab. The receptors originated from an adult with an advanced solid tumor such as melanoma, head and neck, liver or kidney cancer.

The CDR3 reads CASSPGGLTDTQYF. The CDR3 bases are TGTGCCAGCAGCCCCGGGGGCCTCACAGATACGCAGTATTTT. J is TRBJ2-3 and V is TRBV5-4; D may correspond to TRBD1 or TRBD2 (6 bases each). V gave up 4 bases and J gave up 2 bases, with 11 bases separating them. The germline gives CDR1 SGHNT, CDR2 YYREEE (reference sequence). This CDR3 region has 14 residues.

The chain uses TRBV30 and TRBJ2-7; 7 nucleotides match TRBD1. The CDR3 spans 14 residues. Germline CDR1 GTSNPN, CDR2 SVGIG (reference sequence). With V trimmed by 6 bases and J by 2 bases, 10 bases remained unmatched. CDR3 residues: CACRLWDSAYEQYF. The CDR3 nucleotides are TGTGCCTGTCGGTTGTGGGACAGCGCCTACGAGCAGTACTTC.

This clone appeared a few times. The V gene is TRBV7-9, the J gene TRBJ2-5; 10 nucleotides line up with TRBD1. Per the germline V gene, CDR1 is SEHNR and CDR2 is FQNEAQ (reference sequence). J lost 0 bases, V lost 4 bases, and 2 bases had no gene match. This CDR3 contains 15 residues. CDR3 sequence: CASSWGQGNQETQYF. In DNA, the CDR3 is TGTGCCAGCAGCTGGGGACAGGGGAACCAAGAGACCCAGTACTTC. Full variable domain (outside the CDR3, taken from reference TRBV7-9 and TRBJ2-5): DTGVSQNPRHKITKRGQNVTFRCDPISEHNRLYWYRQTLGQGPEFLTYFQNEAQLEKSRLLSDRFSAERPKGSFSTLEIQRTEQGDSAMYLCASSWGQGNQETQYFGPGTRLLVL.